This T cell receptor (beta chain) was sequenced in a study of shared clonotypes between healthy human individuals. A note on this clone: Its antigen is still unknown.

Assay execution took place at the deep level. Generated by immunoSEQ multiplex PCR, the TCRdb table keeps only in-frame clones and is missing some. This table has 520,000 or so clones, roughly 78% appearing once. General study findings and limits: Tissues were not sampled, only blood, and their repertoires likely differ.

J gave up 3 bases and V 0 bases, and 10 bases lay outside the gene matches. Germline V gene sequence: CDR1 GTSNPN, CDR2 SVGIG (reference sequence). The CDR3 spans 17 residues. The source material was PBMCs. The TCR sequence derives from a woman aged 35 to 49 in good health. Some clones in this sample may be carry-over from other donors' samples. V usage is TRBV30 and J usage is TRBJ2-2; TRBD2 agrees at 7 bases. CDR3 nucleotide sequence: TGTGCCTGGAGTGTAAGGTTGGGAGGGCCCGACACCGGGGAGCTGTTTTTT. Translation gives CAWSVRLGGPDTGELFF.